This TCR beta chain came from a study of beta chain features in type 1 diabetes. The study's findings and limits: Sequencing of cDNA might inflate the share of cells that strongly express TCR. No resolution was reached here on whether HLA type influences TCRB rearrangement.

Isolated RNA was reverse transcribed in full, so expressed TCRB transcripts were sequenced. TCRdb's table, derived via immunoSEQ multiplex PCR, lists solely in-frame clones and lacks some. The sample has 450,000 or so clones, approximately 10% seen once. Losses at the gene ends were 3 bases for V and 0 bases for J; bases not matched to a gene: 5. In germline, CDR1 is SGDLS, CDR2 YYNGEE. CDR3 length: 15 amino acids. This clone was seen more than once but under ten times. Its matching antigen is unknown. This chain joins TRBV9 and TRBJ1-2; 7 positions match TRBD1. The specimen was naive CD4+ T cells from blood. The clonotype comes from a young woman in good health. CDR3 protein: CASSAWDSANYGYTF. The CDR3 DNA is TGTGCCAGCAGCGCTTGGGACAGCGCTAACTATGGCTACACCTTC.